This T cell receptor (beta chain) is from a study of radiotherapy plus CTLA-4 blockade in lung cancer. The overall study: Around 19% of enrolled patients responded objectively, and roughly 30% had disease control. Findings of the study overall: TCR clones originating in tumors grew in number in blood after radiotherapy plus ipilimumab. Early shifts in blood T cell clones, with interferon-beta, reportedly predicted response best.

The study treated chemo-refractory metastatic non-small-cell lung cancer patients with focal radiation plus ipilimumab CTLA-4 blockade. Concerning this clone itself: The antigen remains undetermined.

Generated by immunoSEQ multiplex PCR, the TCRdb table keeps only in-frame clones and is missing some. The sample includes approximately 82,000 clones, around 83% of them seen just once. This CDR3 has 14 amino acids. Trimming took 5 bases from V and 5 from J; bases not matched to a gene: 7. CDR1 MNHEY and CDR2 SVGAGI come from the germline V gene. The sequence came from a human donor with non-small cell lung cancer that progressed on radiotherapy plus ipilimumab. This specimen was peripheral blood, taken from a patient treated with radiotherapy plus ipilimumab. The chain carries TRBV6-5 and TRBJ2-7; 9 positions agree with TRBD1. This CDR3 reads CASSNGQGLDEQYF. The CDR3 nucleotides read TGTGCCAGCAGTAACGGACAGGGGTTGGACGAGCAGTACTTC.